Shown below are 14 T cell receptor beta chains from a single sample sequenced in a study of blood T cell repertoires in COVID-19. Data came from immunoSEQ multiplex PCR; TCRdb stores just in-frame clones and leaves some out. Of 25,000 to 35,000 clones listed, 88% are singletons. The source material was peripheral blood. The source is a man in his 60s with COVID-19, enrolled during active disease.

V gene TRBV3-1 (or the pseudogene TRBV3-2) combines with J gene TRBJ2-7; 9 positions match TRBD1. J was trimmed by 2 bases and V by 4 bases; bases with no gene match: 12. The CDR3 loop spans 17 amino acids. CDR1 LGHDT and CDR2 YNNKEL come from the germline V gene (reference sequence). Here the CDR3 DNA reads TGTGCCAGCAGCCCTTGGGGCACAGGGGGCGTAACCTACGAGCAGTACTTC. Its translation: CASSPWGTGGVTYEQYF.

The rearrangement links TRBV28 to TRBJ1-6; 7 bases map to TRBD1. From germline, CDR1 is MDHEN and CDR2 SYDVKM. The ends lost 6 bases at V and 0 bases at J; junction bases unmatched: 14. This CDR3 contains 19 residues. In nucleotides, the CDR3 is TGTGCCAGCAGAAACAACAGGGGTCCCTCGAGCTCCTATAATTCACCCCTCCACTTT. It yields the protein CASRNNRGPSSSYNSPLHF.

The table lists this clone with a few counts. The gene calls are TRBV10-1 and TRBJ2-7, with 8 nucleotides matching TRBD2. This CDR3 spans 16 amino acids. The J segment lost 5 bases and the V segment lost 3 bases, leaving 12 bases of the junction unmatched. CDR1 and CDR2 (germline): WNHNN, SYGVQD (reference sequence). The CDR3 loop is CASSDWTSKPFDEQYF. The CDR3 region has the DNA TGCGCCAGCAGTGATTGGACTAGCAAACCTTTTGACGAGCAGTACTTC.

This chain joins TRBV5-1 and TRBJ2-7, with TRBD1 matching 9 bases. The V gene's germline CDR1 is SGHRS and CDR2 YFSETQ. The J segment lost 6 bases and the V segment lost 4 bases, leaving 5 bases of the junction unmatched. CDR3 length equals 13 residues. CDR3 protein: CASSADRGLEQYF. DNA for the CDR3: TGCGCCAGCAGCGCGGACAGGGGCCTCGAGCAGTACTTC.

CDR3 protein: CASSISGQTYYEQYF. CDR3 in DNA: TGTGCCAGCAGTATTAGCGGGCAGACGTACTACGAGCAGTACTTC. The rearrangement links TRBV27 to TRBJ2-7, with TRBD2 identical over 7 bases. The CDR3 is 15 residues long. After removal of 5 bases from V and 3 bases from J, the junction contained 10 bases not matched to a gene. Germline V CDR1 and CDR2: MNHEY, SMNVEV (reference sequence).

This rearrangement joins TRBV9 to TRBJ1-3; 9 bases align to TRBD1. CDR1 and CDR2 (germline): SGDLS, YYNGEE. This CDR3 spans 16 amino acids. The V gene end was trimmed by 4 bases and the J gene end by 1 base; junction bases not matched to a gene: 6. The CDR3 protein is CASSPTGGFSGNTIYF. The CDR3 nucleotides are TGTGCCAGCAGCCCGACAGGGGGATTTTCTGGAAACACCATATATTTT.

This clone has only one observation. The chain couples TRBV5-1 to TRBJ2-7; possible D gene TRBD2, 5 bases. V was trimmed by 4 bases and J by 5 bases, leaving 16 bases between them. CDR3 length: 14 amino acids. In germline, CDR1 is SGHRS, CDR2 YFSETQ. In nucleotides, the CDR3 is TGCGCCAGCAGCCCCCGGGAAGACCTCCACGAGCAGTACTTC. Its translation is CASSPREDLHEQYF.

CDR3 sequence reads: CASSLGGGVAGRYNEQFF. The CDR3 DNA is TGTGCCAGCAGCTTAGGGGGGGGTGTTGCAGGGAGGTACAATGAGCAGTTCTTC. This chain connects TRBV7-8 to TRBJ2-1, with 7 bases matching TRBD2. The CDR3 has 18 amino acids. Germline assignment: CDR1 SGHVS and CDR2 FQNEAQ. The junction had 13 bases not matched to a gene; V was cut back by 1 base and J by 4 bases.

This clone was counted a single time. This chain joins TRBV5-1 and TRBJ1-3; D perhaps matches TRBD1 (5 bases). CDR3 length equals 15 residues. Germline loops: CDR1 SGHRS, CDR2 YFSETQ. V lost 4 bases, J lost 6 bases, and 17 bases lay in between. CDR3: CASSLGTGGANTIYF. DNA for the CDR3: TGCGCCAGCAGCCTTGGGACCGGAGGGGCAAACACCATATATTTT. The variable domain in full, with the rest retrieved from reference TRBV5-1 and TRBJ1-3, is KAGVTQTPRYLIKTRGQQVTLSCSPISGHRSVSWYQQTPGQGLQFLFEYFSETQRNKGNFPGRFSGRQFSNSRSEMNVSTLELGDSALYLCASSLGTGGANTIYFGEGSWLTVV.

The chain combines TRBV5-1 with TRBJ2-3, with D perhaps TRBD2 (5 bases). Deletions cut 2 bases from V and 0 bases from J, with 10 bases between. CDR1 and CDR2 from the germline V gene are SGHRS and YFSETQ. The CDR3 covers 15 residues. The DNA for the CDR3 is TGCGCCAGCAGCTTCTTTGGCGGGAGCACAGATACGCAGTATTTT. Translated: CASSFFGGSTDTQYF.

The chain joins TRBV5-1 to TRBJ1-1; D is uncertain. The V and J ends lost 0 bases and 4 bases respectively, with 10 bases between them. Germline V gene sequence: CDR1 SGHRS, CDR2 YFSETQ. The CDR3 runs 14 residues. Here the CDR3 reads CASSLGMASTEAFF. CDR3 sequence (DNA): TGCGCCAGCAGCTTGGGAATGGCTAGCACTGAAGCTTTCTTT.

The CDR3 DNA reads TGCGCCAGCAGCCAATCGAGACAGGGAAGGATGAACACTGAAGCTTTCTTT. Encoded protein: CASSQSRQGRMNTEAFF. The chain couples TRBV4-1 to TRBJ1-1, with 7 nucleotides matching TRBD1. The V gene's germline CDR1 is MGHRA and CDR2 YSYEKL. The J segment lost 0 bases and the V segment lost 2 bases, leaving 9 bases of the junction unmatched. The CDR3 loop spans 17 amino acids.

The genes are TRBV2 and TRBJ1-5; D is unresolved. Trimming left V 4 bases short and J 2 bases short, with 12 bases between. The CDR3 covers 15 residues. The germline V gene encodes CDR1 SNHLY and CDR2 FYNNEI. The CDR3 loop is CASSVAVSGNQPQHF. CDR3 in DNA: TGTGCCAGCAGTGTAGCGGTCTCAGGCAATCAGCCCCAGCATTTT.

The CDR3 protein is CASSTQGARSGELFF. In DNA, the CDR3 is TGTGCCAGCAGCACACAGGGGGCGCGGAGCGGGGAGCTGTTTTTT. J is TRBJ2-2 and V is TRBV11-2; 9 bases match TRBD1. V was pared by 5 bases and J by 7 bases, with 8 bases of the junction left unmatched. CDR3 length equals 15 residues. Looked up from germline, CDR1 is SGHAT and CDR2 is FQNNGV.